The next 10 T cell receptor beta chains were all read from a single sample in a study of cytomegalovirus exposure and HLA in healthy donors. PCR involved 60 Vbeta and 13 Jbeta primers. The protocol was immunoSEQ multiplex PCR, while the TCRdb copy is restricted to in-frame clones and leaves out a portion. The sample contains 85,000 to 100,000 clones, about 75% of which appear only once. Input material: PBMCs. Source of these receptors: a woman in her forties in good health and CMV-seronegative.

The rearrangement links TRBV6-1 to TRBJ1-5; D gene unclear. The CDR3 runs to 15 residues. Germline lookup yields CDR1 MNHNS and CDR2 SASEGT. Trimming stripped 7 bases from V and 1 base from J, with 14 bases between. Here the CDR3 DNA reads TGTGCCAGCACATACAACCCCAGGAGCAATCAGCCCCAGCATTTT. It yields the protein CASTYNPRSNQPQHF.

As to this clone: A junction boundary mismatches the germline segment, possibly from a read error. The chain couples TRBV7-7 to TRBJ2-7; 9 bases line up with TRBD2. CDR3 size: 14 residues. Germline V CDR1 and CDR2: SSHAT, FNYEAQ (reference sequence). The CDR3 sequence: CASSRLAEGYEQYF. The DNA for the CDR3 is TGTGCTAGCAGCAGACTAGCGGAAGGCTACGAGCAGTACTTC.

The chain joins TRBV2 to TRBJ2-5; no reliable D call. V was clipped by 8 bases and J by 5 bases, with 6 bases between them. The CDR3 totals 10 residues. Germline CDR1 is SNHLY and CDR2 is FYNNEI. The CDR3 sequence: CASLLETQYF. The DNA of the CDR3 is TGTGCCAGCCTCCTGGAGACCCAGTACTTC.

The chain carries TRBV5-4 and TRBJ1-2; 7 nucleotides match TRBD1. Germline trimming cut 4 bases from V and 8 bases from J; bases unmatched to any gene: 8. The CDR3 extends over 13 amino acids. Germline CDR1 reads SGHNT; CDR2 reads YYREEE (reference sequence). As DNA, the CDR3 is TGTGCCAGCAGCCTAACAGGGGTGGGCGGCTACACCTTC. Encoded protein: CASSLTGVGGYTF.

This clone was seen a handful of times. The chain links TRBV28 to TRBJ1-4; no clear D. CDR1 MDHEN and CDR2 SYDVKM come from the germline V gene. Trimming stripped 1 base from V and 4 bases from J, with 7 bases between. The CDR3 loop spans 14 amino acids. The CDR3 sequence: CASSLSGDNEKLFF. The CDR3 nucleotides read TGTGCCAGCAGTTTATCGGGAGATAATGAAAAACTGTTTTTT.

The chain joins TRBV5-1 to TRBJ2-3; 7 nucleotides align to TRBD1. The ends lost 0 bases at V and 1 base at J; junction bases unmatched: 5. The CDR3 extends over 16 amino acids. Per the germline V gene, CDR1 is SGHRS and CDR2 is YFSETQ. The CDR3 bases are TGCGCCAGCAGCTTGGGCCCCGGACAGGGCACAGATACGCAGTATTTT. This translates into CASSLGPGQGTDTQYF. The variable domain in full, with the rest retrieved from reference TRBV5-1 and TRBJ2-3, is KAGVTQTPRYLIKTRGQQVTLSCSPISGHRSVSWYQQTPGQGLQFLFEYFSETQRNKGNFPGRFSGRQFSNSRSEMNVSTLELGDSALYLCASSLGPGQGTDTQYFGPGTRLTVL.

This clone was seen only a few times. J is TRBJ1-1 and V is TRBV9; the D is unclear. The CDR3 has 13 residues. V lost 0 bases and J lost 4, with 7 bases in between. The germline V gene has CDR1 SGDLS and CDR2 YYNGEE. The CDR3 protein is CASSVGASTEAFF. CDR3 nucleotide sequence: TGTGCCAGCAGCGTAGGGGCGTCCACTGAAGCTTTCTTT.

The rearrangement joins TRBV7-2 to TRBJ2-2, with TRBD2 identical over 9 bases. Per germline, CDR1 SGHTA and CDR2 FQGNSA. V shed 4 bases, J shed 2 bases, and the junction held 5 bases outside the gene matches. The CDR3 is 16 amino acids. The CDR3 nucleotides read TGTGCCAGCAGCTCCAGGGGGACTAGCAACACCGGGGAGCTGTTTTTT. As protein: CASSSRGTSNTGELFF.

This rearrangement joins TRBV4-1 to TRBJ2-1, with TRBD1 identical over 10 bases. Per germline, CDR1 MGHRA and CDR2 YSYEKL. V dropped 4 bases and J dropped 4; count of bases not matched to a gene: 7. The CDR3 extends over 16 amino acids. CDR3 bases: TGCGCCAGCAGCCCCCCGGGGACAGGGGAGTACAATGAGCAGTTCTTC. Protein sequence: CASSPPGTGEYNEQFF.

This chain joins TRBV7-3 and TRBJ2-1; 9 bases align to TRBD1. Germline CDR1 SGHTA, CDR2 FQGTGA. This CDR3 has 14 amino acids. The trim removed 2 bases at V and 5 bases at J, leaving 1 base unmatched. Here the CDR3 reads CASSLGQGHNEQFF. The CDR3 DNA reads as TGTGCCAGCAGCTTAGGACAGGGGCACAATGAGCAGTTCTTC.